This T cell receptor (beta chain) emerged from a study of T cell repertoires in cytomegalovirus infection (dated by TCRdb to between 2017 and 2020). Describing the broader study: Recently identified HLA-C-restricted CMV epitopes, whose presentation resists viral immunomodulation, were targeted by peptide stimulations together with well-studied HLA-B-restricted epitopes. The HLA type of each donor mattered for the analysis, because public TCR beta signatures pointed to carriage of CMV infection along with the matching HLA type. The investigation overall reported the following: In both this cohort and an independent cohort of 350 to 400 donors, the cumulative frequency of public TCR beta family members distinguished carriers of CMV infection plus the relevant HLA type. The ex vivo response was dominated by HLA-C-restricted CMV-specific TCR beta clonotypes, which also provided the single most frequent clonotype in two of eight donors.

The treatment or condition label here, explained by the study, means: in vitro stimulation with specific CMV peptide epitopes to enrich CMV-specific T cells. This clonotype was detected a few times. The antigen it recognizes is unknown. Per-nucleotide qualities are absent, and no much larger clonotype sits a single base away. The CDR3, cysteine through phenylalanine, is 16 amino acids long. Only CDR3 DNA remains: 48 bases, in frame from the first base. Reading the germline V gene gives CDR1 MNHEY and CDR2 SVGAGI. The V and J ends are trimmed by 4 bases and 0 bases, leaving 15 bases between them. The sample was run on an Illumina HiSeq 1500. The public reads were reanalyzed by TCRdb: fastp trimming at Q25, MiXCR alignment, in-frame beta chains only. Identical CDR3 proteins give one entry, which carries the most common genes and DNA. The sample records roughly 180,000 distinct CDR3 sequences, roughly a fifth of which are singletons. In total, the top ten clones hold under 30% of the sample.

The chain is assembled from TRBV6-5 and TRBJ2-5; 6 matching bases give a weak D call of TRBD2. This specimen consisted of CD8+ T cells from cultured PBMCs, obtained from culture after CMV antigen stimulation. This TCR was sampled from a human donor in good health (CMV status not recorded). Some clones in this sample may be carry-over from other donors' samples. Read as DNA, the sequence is TGTGCCAGCAGTTTAGCCCCGGGGGACTACCAAGAGACCCAGTACTTC. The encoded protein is CASSLAPGDYQETQYF.